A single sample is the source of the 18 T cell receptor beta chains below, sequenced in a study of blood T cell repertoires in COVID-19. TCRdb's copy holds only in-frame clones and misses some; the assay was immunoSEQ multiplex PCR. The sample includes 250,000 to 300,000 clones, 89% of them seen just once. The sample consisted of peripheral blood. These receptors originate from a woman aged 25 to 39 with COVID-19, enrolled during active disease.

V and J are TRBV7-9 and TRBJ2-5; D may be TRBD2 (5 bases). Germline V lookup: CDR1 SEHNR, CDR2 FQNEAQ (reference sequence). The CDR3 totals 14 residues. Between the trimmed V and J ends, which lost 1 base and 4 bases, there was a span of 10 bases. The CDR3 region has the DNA TGTGCCAGCAGCTTAGGTTGGGGAGCAGAGACCCAGTACTTC. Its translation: CASSLGWGAETQYF.

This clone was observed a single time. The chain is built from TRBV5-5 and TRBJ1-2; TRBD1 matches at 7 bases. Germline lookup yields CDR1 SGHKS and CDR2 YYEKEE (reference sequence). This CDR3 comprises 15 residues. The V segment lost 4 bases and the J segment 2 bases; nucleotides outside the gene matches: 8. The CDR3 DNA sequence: TGTGCCAGCAGCGAATGGGACAGACGGAACTATGGCTACACCTTC. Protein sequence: CASSEWDRRNYGYTF.

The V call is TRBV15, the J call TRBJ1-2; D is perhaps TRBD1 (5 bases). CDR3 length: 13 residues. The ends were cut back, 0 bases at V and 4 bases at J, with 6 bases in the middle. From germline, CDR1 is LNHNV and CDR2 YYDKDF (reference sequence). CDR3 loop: CATSRDRVYGYTF. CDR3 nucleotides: TGTGCCACCAGCAGAGACAGGGTCTATGGCTACACCTTC.

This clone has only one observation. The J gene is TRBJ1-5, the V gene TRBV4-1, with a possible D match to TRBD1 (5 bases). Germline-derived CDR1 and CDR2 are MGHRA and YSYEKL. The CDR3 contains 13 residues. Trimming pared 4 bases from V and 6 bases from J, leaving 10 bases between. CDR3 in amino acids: CASSPPQGQPQHF. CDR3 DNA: TGCGCCAGCAGCCCCCCGCAGGGTCAGCCCCAGCATTTT.

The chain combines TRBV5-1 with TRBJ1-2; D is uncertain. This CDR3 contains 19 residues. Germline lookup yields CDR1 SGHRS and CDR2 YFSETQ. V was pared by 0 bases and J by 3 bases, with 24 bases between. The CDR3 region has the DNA TGCGCCAGCAGCTTGGTTAACCGCGGGTCGTGGCAGGACGACTATGGCTACACCTTC. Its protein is CASSLVNRGSWQDDYGYTF.

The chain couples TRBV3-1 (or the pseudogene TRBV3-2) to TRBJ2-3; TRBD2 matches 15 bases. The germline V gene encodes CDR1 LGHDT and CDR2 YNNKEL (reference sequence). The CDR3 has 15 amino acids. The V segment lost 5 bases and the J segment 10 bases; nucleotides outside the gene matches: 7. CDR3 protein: CASSSRTSGGDAQYF. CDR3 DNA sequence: TGTGCCAGCAGCTCCCGGACTAGCGGGGGGGATGCGCAGTATTTT.

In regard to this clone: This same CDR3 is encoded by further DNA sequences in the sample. The DNA for the CDR3 is TGTGCCAGCAGTTTAGGACATAATCAGCCCCAGCATTTT. Translating gives CASSLGHNQPQHF. The V gene is TRBV27, the J gene TRBJ1-5; D perhaps matches TRBD1 (5 bases). Trimming took off 2 bases at V and 4 bases at J, with 6 bases between the two ends. Looked up from germline, CDR1 is MNHEY and CDR2 is SMNVEV (reference sequence). This CDR3 region has 13 residues.

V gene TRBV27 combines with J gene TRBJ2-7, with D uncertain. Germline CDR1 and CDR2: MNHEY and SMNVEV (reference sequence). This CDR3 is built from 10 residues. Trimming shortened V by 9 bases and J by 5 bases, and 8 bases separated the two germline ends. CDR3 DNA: TGTGCCAGTCCCGACAACGAGCAGTACTTC. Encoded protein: CASPDNEQYF.

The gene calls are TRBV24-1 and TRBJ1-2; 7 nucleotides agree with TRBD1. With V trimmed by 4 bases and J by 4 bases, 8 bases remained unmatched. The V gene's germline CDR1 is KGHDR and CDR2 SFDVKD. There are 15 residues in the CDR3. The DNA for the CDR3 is TGTGCCACCAGTGACACCACGACAGGGACCTATGGCTACACCTTC. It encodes CATSDTTTGTYGYTF.

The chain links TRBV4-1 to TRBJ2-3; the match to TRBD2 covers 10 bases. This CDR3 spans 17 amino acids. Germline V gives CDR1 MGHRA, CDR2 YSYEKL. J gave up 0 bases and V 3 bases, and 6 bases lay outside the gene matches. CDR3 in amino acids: CASSQGSGGYSTDTQYF. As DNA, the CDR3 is TGCGCCAGCAGCCAGGGTAGCGGGGGGTATAGCACAGATACGCAGTATTTT.

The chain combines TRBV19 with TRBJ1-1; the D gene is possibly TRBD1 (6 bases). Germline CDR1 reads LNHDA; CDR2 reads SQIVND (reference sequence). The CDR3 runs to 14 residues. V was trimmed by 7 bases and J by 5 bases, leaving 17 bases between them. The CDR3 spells CASTEQGWVTEAFF. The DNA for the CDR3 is TGTGCCAGTACCGAACAGGGATGGGTAACTGAAGCTTTCTTT.

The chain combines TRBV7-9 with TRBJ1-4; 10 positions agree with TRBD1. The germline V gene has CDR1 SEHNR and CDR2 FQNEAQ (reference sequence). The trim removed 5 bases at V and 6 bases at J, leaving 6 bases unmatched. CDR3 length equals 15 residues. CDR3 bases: TGTGCCAGCAGCCCGACAGGGGGCGGATATGAAAAACTGTTTTTT. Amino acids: CASSPTGGGYEKLFF.

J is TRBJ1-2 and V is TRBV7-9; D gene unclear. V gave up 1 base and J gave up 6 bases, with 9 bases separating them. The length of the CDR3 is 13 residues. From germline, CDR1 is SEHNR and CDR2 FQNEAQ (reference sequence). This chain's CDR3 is CASSLEVEDGYTF. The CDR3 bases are TGTGCCAGCAGCTTAGAGGTGGAGGATGGCTACACCTTC.

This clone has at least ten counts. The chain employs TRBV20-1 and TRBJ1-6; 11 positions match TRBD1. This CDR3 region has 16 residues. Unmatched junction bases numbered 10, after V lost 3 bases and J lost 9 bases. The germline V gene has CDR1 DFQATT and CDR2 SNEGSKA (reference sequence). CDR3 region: CSASPGTGGLGSPLHF. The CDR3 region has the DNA TGCAGTGCTAGTCCCGGGACAGGGGGGTTGGGTTCACCCCTCCACTTT.

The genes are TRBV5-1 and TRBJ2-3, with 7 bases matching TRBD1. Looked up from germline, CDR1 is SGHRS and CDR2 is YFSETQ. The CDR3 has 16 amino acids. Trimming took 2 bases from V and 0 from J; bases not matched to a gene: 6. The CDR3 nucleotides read TGCGCCAGCAGCTTTGGAGAAGGGGGCAGCACAGATACGCAGTATTTT. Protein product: CASSFGEGGSTDTQYF.

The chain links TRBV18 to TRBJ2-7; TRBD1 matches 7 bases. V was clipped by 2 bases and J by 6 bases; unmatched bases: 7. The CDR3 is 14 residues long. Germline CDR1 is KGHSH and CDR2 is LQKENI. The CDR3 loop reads CASSPSGQRSEQYF. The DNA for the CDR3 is TGTGCCAGCTCACCATCGGGACAGCGTTCCGAGCAGTACTTC.

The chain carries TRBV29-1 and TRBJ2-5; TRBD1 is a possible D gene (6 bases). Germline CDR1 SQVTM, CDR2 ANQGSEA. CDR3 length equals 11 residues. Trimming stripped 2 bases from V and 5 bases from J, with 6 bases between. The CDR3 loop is CSVERGETQYF. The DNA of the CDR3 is TGCAGCGTTGAAAGGGGGGAGACCCAGTACTTC.

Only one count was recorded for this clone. The CDR3 region has the DNA TGCGCCAGCAAAGGTTCCCGGGACACCGGGGAGCTGTTTTTT. This translates into CASKGSRDTGELFF. The chain recombines TRBV10-1 with TRBJ2-2, with D unresolved. Between the trimmed V and J ends, which lost 7 bases and 3 bases, there was a span of 12 bases. Germline-derived CDR1 and CDR2 are WNHNN and SYGVQD (reference sequence). The CDR3 has 14 residues.